The following is a T cell receptor (beta chain) sequence with its context. The germline V gene has CDR1 SGHTA and CDR2 FQGTGA. V was shortened by 5 bases and J by 5 bases, with 21 bases between the two germline ends. The length of the CDR3 is 16 residues. The data were taken from a study of OX40 agonist ivuxolimab in advanced cancers. Across the whole study: Ivuxolimab was delivered to patients intravenously every 2 weeks at doses spanning 0.01 to 10 mg/kg. Each dose-escalation patient presented with hepatocellular carcinoma, melanoma, renal cell or head and neck cancer.

Measured with immunoSEQ multiplex PCR; TCRdb has only the in-frame clones, and not every one. The table records more than 80,000 clones, under 90% of them present only once. This sequence originates from an adult with an advanced solid tumor such as melanoma, head and neck, liver or kidney cancer. The genes are TRBV7-3 and TRBJ2-5; perhaps TRBD1 as D (5 bases). This specimen consisted of CD4+ or CD8+ T cells sorted from blood, obtained in a trial of the OX40 agonist ivuxolimab. The CDR3 sequence: CASSVGAGNSLETQYF. In DNA form, the CDR3 reads TGTGCCAGCAGCGTAGGGGCAGGTAACTCCCTTGAGACCCAGTACTTC.